These T cell receptor beta chains were read from a single sample in a study of blood T cell repertoires in COVID-19. Method: immunoSEQ multiplex PCR; TCRdb's copy keeps in-frame clones and lacks some. The table has 250,000 or so clones, 75% to 90% seen once. Sequenced sample: PBMCs or T cells enriched from blood (not recorded which). Receptor source: a woman aged 45 to 65 who had recovered from COVID-19. The CDR3 runs from the conserved cysteine through the conserved F or W. A D gene is named only where the DNA matches it firmly. The size of a clone is reported for some rows only, either as once, few or many, or as a class for expanded clones.

size: -; D: TRBD1; V: TRBV30; J: TRBJ2-5; CDR3: CAWSVSGRGTGGEETQYF; DNA: TGTGCCTGGAGTGTATCCGGCCGGGGGACAGGGGGAGAAGAGACCCAGTACTTC
size: -; D: -; V: TRBV28; J: TRBJ1-1; CDR3: CASSITHRAFF; DNA: TGTGCCAGCAGTATAACTCACAGAGCTTTCTTT
size: -; D: TRBD2; V: TRBV7-9; J: TRBJ2-3; CDR3: CASSLAREAGGTDTQYF; DNA: TGTGCCAGCAGCTTAGCGAGGGAAGCGGGAGGGACAGATACGCAGTATTTT
size: -; D: TRBD1; V: TRBV19; J: TRBJ2-7; CDR3: CASSRTRQGAIYEQYF; DNA: TGTGCCAGTAGTCGCACCCGACAGGGGGCCATCTACGAGCAGTACTTC
size: -; D: -; V: TRBV7-9; J: TRBJ1-2; CDR3: CASSLALPGHGYTF; DNA: TGTGCCAGCAGCTTAGCGCTTCCAGGTCACGGCTACACCTTC
size: -; D: -; V: TRBV21-1; J: TRBJ2-7; CDR3: CASSKASGEGYF; DNA: TGTGCCAGCAGCAAAGCTTCGGGGGAGGGGTACTTC
size: -; D: -; V: TRBV5-1; J: TRBJ1-1; CDR3: CASSLGGNTEAFF; DNA: TGCGCCAGCAGCCTAGGGGGGAACACTGAAGCTTTCTTT
size: -; D: -; V: TRBV12-3/TRBV12-4; J: TRBJ2-1; CDR3: CASSETGFNEQFF; DNA: TGTGCCAGCAGTGAAACAGGGTTCAATGAGCAGTTCTTC
size: -; D: TRBD2; V: TRBV11-2; J: TRBJ2-3; CDR3: CASSPRQLREGNTQYF; DNA: TGTGCCAGCAGCCCGAGACAACTCCGGGAGGGGAATACGCAGTATTTT
size: -; D: -; V: TRBV19; J: TRBJ2-7; CDR3: CASSITGSSYEQYF; DNA: TGTGCCAGTAGTATCACAGGGTCCTCCTACGAGCAGTACTTC
size: -; D: TRBD1; V: TRBV2; J: TRBJ1-2; CDR3: CASSLWTGVGGYTF; DNA: TGTGCCAGCAGTCTTTGGACAGGGGTAGGTGGCTACACCTTC
size: -; D: TRBD1; V: TRBV7-9; J: TRBJ2-1; CDR3: CASSSWGQKQFF; DNA: TGTGCCAGCAGCTCTTGGGGACAGAAGCAGTTCTTC
size: -; D: -; V: TRBV3-1/TRBV3-2; J: TRBJ2-2; CDR3: CASSHRYVNTGELFF; DNA: TGTGCCAGCAGCCACCGCTACGTGAACACCGGGGAGCTGTTTTTT
size: -; D: TRBD1; V: TRBV5-6; J: TRBJ1-1; CDR3: CASSLVGRGFIVNTEAFF; DNA: TGTGCCAGCAGCTTGGTTGGCAGGGGGTTTATAGTCAACACTGAAGCTTTCTTT
size: -; D: -; V: TRBV5-3; J: TRBJ1-1; CDR3: CARTPNFLNTEAFF; DNA: TGTGCCAGAACCCCGAACTTCCTAAACACTGAAGCTTTCTTT
size: -; D: -; V: TRBV29-1; J: TRBJ2-7; CDR3: CSALEDKDSYEQYF; DNA: TGCAGCGCTTTGGAAGACAAAGACTCCTACGAGCAGTACTTC
size: -; D: -; V: TRBV14; J: TRBJ1-2; CDR3: CASSRTRSYGYTF; DNA: TGTGCCAGCAGCCGAACGAGAAGCTATGGCTACACCTTC
size: -; D: -; V: TRBV12-3/TRBV12-4; J: TRBJ2-2; CDR3: CASSREKGGELFF; DNA: TGTGCCAGCAGTAGGGAGAAGGGCGGGGAGCTGTTTTTT
size: -; D: -; V: TRBV28; J: TRBJ1-1; CDR3: CASSPPNWGSEAFF; DNA: TGTGCCAGCAGCCCACCCAACTGGGGCTCTGAAGCTTTCTTT
size: -; D: TRBD1; V: TRBV10-3; J: TRBJ1-3; CDR3: CAIIGQGIGNTIYF; DNA: TGTGCCATCATCGGACAGGGAATTGGAAACACCATATATTTT
size: -; D: -; V: TRBV27; J: TRBJ2-1; CDR3: CASSMSEGDSYNEQFF; DNA: TGTGCCAGCAGTATGTCCGAGGGGGACTCCTACAATGAGCAGTTCTTC
size: -; D: TRBD1; V: TRBV28; J: TRBJ1-1; CDR3: CASSTPGQGNTEAFF; DNA: TGTGCCAGCAGCACTCCGGGACAGGGGAACACTGAAGCTTTCTTT
size: once; D: -; V: TRBV29-1; J: TRBJ1-1; CDR3: CSVLGAVGTEAFF; DNA: TGCAGCGTGTTAGGAGCAGTGGGCACTGAAGCTTTCTTT
size: once; D: -; V: TRBV27; J: TRBJ1-5; CDR3: CASSFRDSNQPQHF; DNA: TGTGCCAGCAGTTTCAGGGATAGCAATCAGCCCCAGCATTTT
size: -; D: -; V: TRBV7-7; J: TRBJ1-4; CDR3: CASSLLGGGTNEKLFF; DNA: TGTGCTAGCAGCTTACTGGGAGGGGGGACTAATGAAAAACTGTTTTTT
size: -; D: -; V: TRBV21-1; J: TRBJ1-2; CDR3: CASSAGGGIGAYGYTF; DNA: TGTGCCAGCAGCGCTGGGGGGGGCATCGGTGCATATGGCTACACCTTC
size: few; D: -; V: TRBV11-3; J: TRBJ2-1; CDR3: CASSLPGYGEQFF; DNA: TGTGCCAGCAGCTTACCAGGGTACGGTGAGCAGTTCTTC
size: -; D: -; V: TRBV7-2; J: TRBJ1-5; CDR3: CASSLAPTGINQPQHF; DNA: TGTGCCAGCAGCTTAGCGCCTACGGGGATCAATCAGCCCCAGCATTTT
size: -; D: -; V: TRBV5-4; J: TRBJ2-1; CDR3: CASSETVSTFYNEQFF; DNA: TGTGCCAGCAGCGAGACAGTGTCAACTTTCTACAATGAGCAGTTCTTC
size: -; D: TRBD1; V: TRBV18; J: TRBJ2-7; CDR3: CASSPTGYEQYF; DNA: TGTGCCAGCTCACCGACAGGGTACGAGCAGTACTTC
size: -; D: TRBD2; V: TRBV27; J: TRBJ2-7; CDR3: CASSDLAGGTSYEQYF; DNA: TGTGCCAGCAGTGACTTAGCGGGAGGTACTTCCTACGAGCAGTACTTC
size: few; D: -; V: TRBV4-2; J: TRBJ1-4; CDR3: CASSQGGNRGNEKLFF; DNA: TGTGCCAGCAGCCAAGGAGGCAATAGAGGAAATGAAAAACTGTTTTTT
size: few; D: TRBD2; V: TRBV7-6; J: TRBJ2-1; CDR3: CASSLGLAGGPSNEQFF; DNA: TGTGCCAGCAGCTTGGGACTAGCGGGAGGGCCCTCGAATGAGCAGTTCTTC
size: -; D: TRBD2; V: TRBV10-1; J: TRBJ2-1; CDR3: CASRWTSGVYNEQFF; DNA: TGCGCCAGCAGGTGGACTAGCGGGGTCTACAATGAGCAGTTCTTC
size: -; D: TRBD2; V: TRBV18; J: TRBJ2-7; CDR3: CASSPGRFSYEQYF; DNA: TGTGCCAGCTCACCCGGGAGGTTTTCCTACGAGCAGTACTTC
size: -; D: TRBD1; V: TRBV28; J: TRBJ1-5; CDR3: CAGQGTAYQPQHF; DNA: TGTGCCGGCCAAGGGACAGCCTATCAGCCCCAGCATTTT
size: -; D: TRBD2; V: TRBV13; J: TRBJ2-3; CDR3: CASSPLGLAGGMSTDTQYF; DNA: TGTGCCAGCAGCCCCCTGGGACTAGCGGGAGGGATGAGCACAGATACGCAGTATTTT
size: once; D: -; V: TRBV4-1; J: TRBJ1-1; CDR3: CASSQPDSWNTEAFF; DNA: TGCGCCAGCAGCCAGCCGGACAGCTGGAACACTGAAGCTTTCTTT
size: -; D: TRBD1; V: TRBV10-3; J: TRBJ2-7; CDR3: CATRTGTATYEQYF; DNA: TGTGCCACTCGTACCGGGACAGCTACCTACGAGCAGTACTTC
size: -; D: -; V: TRBV7-2; J: TRBJ1-3; CDR3: CASSLSGNTIYF; DNA: TGTGCCAGCAGCTTATCGGGAAACACCATATATTTT
size: -; D: TRBD1; V: TRBV5-1; J: TRBJ2-1; CDR3: CASSPGQASYNEQFF; DNA: TGCGCCAGCAGCCCTGGACAGGCCTCCTACAATGAGCAGTTCTTC
size: -; D: TRBD1; V: TRBV2; J: TRBJ2-1; CDR3: CASDRTGMGNEQFF; DNA: TGTGCCAGCGACCGGACAGGGATGGGCAATGAGCAGTTCTTC
size: -; D: TRBD1; V: TRBV28; J: TRBJ1-5; CDR3: CASSSRGTGTSNQPQHF; DNA: TGTGCCAGCAGTTCCCGGGGGACAGGGACTAGCAATCAGCCCCAGCATTTT
size: -; D: TRBD1; V: TRBV18; J: TRBJ2-1; CDR3: CASSPPGTGTGEQFF; DNA: TGTGCCAGCTCACCACCCGGGACAGGGACCGGTGAGCAGTTCTTC
size: -; D: TRBD1; V: TRBV28; J: TRBJ1-1; CDR3: CASSLQQGGAEAFF; DNA: TGTGCCAGCAGTTTGCAACAGGGGGGGGCTGAAGCTTTCTTT
size: -; D: TRBD2; V: TRBV18; J: TRBJ2-7; CDR3: CASSPRTSGNPYEQYF; DNA: TGTGCCAGCTCACCTCGGACTAGCGGGAACCCCTACGAGCAGTACTTC
size: -; D: TRBD2; V: TRBV6-5; J: TRBJ2-1; CDR3: CASSYGTSGSLNEQFF; DNA: TGTGCCAGCAGTTACGGGACTAGCGGGAGTCTAAATGAGCAGTTCTTC
size: -; D: TRBD2; V: TRBV12-5; J: TRBJ2-7; CDR3: CASGLLSGVTYEQYF; DNA: TGTGCTAGTGGTTTATTGAGCGGGGTCACGTACGAGCAGTACTTC
size: -; D: TRBD2; V: TRBV19; J: TRBJ2-1; CDR3: CASSVLQRGYNEQFF; DNA: TGTGCCAGTAGTGTTCTCCAGCGGGGATACAATGAGCAGTTCTTC
size: -; D: -; V: TRBV5-5; J: TRBJ1-2; CDR3: CASSPWGVRGANYGYTF; DNA: TGTGCCAGCAGCCCATGGGGGGTGCGCGGGGCAAACTATGGCTACACCTTC
size: -; D: TRBD1; V: TRBV7-6; J: TRBJ2-7; CDR3: CASSLEGTGGYFYEQYF; DNA: TGTGCCAGCAGCTTAGAGGGGACAGGGGGTTATTTCTACGAGCAGTACTTC
size: -; D: TRBD1; V: TRBV5-1; J: TRBJ1-6; CDR3: CASSLGTGLSPLHF; DNA: TGCGCCAGCAGCTTGGGGACAGGTCTTTCACCCCTCCACTTT
size: -; D: -; V: TRBV19; J: TRBJ2-7; CDR3: CASSIRGIDYEQYF; DNA: TGTGCCAGTAGTATTAGGGGTATCGACTACGAGCAGTACTTC
size: -; D: -; V: TRBV30; J: TRBJ1-1; CDR3: CAWRAGNTEAFF; DNA: TGTGCCTGGAGGGCAGGGAACACTGAAGCTTTCTTT
size: -; D: -; V: TRBV9; J: TRBJ2-3; CDR3: CASSLTSLRADTQYF; DNA: TGTGCCAGCAGCCTTACTAGCTTACGTGCTGATACGCAGTATTTT
size: -; D: TRBD1; V: TRBV27; J: TRBJ1-1; CDR3: CASRTGTGVQYTEAFF; DNA: TGTGCCAGCAGAACCGGGACAGGGGTTCAGTACACTGAAGCTTTCTTT
size: -; D: -; V: TRBV7-9; J: TRBJ2-2; CDR3: CASSLVQYGSYTGELFF; DNA: TGTGCCAGCAGCTTAGTTCAGTATGGGAGTTACACCGGGGAGCTGTTTTTT
size: -; D: -; V: TRBV27; J: TRBJ1-2; CDR3: CASRTDLGYRGFSNYGYTF; DNA: TGTGCCAGCAGAACCGACTTGGGGTACCGGGGATTTTCTAACTATGGCTACACCTTC
size: -; D: TRBD1; V: TRBV4-1; J: TRBJ2-7; CDR3: CASSQTWDRVYEQYF; DNA: TGCGCCAGCAGCCAAACTTGGGACAGGGTTTACGAGCAGTACTTC
size: -; D: TRBD2; V: TRBV19; J: TRBJ2-3; CDR3: CASSIGSGGPNTDTQYF; DNA: TGTGCCAGTAGTATCGGTTCGGGGGGGCCAAACACAGATACGCAGTATTTT